This record covers a single T cell receptor (beta chain). The clone's antigen remains unknown. No clone much larger than this one lies a single base away; base qualities are absent. The data belong to a study of vaccination effects on CD4 cells after COVID-19 (dated by TCRdb to the early 2020s). Regarding the study in general: Two doses of either the BNT162b2 or the mRNA-1273 mRNA SARS-CoV-2 vaccine were administered to participants. SARS-CoV-2 spike-specific CD4+ TCR repertoires were compared before and after mRNA vaccination in COVID-19 convalescent patients and in infection-naive vaccine recipients. The full study included roughly 11 COVID-19 convalescent patients and several SARS-CoV-2-naive healthy vaccine recipients. Cultures from other donors in the study were sequenced using the Oncomine TCR Beta short-read assay on an Illumina iSeq 100. Overall study results and their limits: Limitations of the study were the small number of convalescent patients and the absence of early post-infection timepoints. Among healthy vaccine recipients, nearly all vaccine-induced clones were SARS-CoV-2 mono-reactive, and just 1 of 255 was cross-reactive with common cold coronaviruses. Marked clonal contraction was observed in both infection-induced and vaccine-induced clones at late post-vaccination timepoints, consistent with waning T cell responses.

The library was generated by the immunoSEQ multiplex PCR assay. DNA from the CD4+ T cells that had been cultured and isolated underwent TCR beta CDR3 sequencing. The authors' analysis ran thus. Non-productive TCR sequences were removed and reads were trimmed to the CDR3 region, keeping CDR3s of at least 7 amino acids. Antigen-specific clonotypes were identified using the MANAFEST web app by comparison of expansion in peptide wells against reference cultures. Positive clones required FDR<0.05 expansion versus reference and all other wells, odds ratio above 5, and frequency above 0.1% in two replicate wells. Cross-reactive clonotypes were defined as significantly expanded in SARS-CoV-2 spike wells and in at least one common cold coronavirus spike condition. Levenshtein distance calculated with the stringdist R package was used to assess CDR3 similarity, and unrooted trees were constructed with ape in R 3.6.1. TCRdb's version of the immuneACCESS table is confined to in-frame rearrangements and falls short of the full clone set. An unresolved V gene accounts for under half of the shortfall where checked; the remainder is of unknown origin. For V, J and clone size, that table is used; D and trimming come from the DNA. The sample profile shows tens of thousands of clones; around 70% of them were found once. The ten top clones hold roughly 10% of the sample.

The ViraFEST assay stimulated PBMC with viral peptide pools and then used TCR sequencing to identify antigen-specific CD4+ T cell clonotypes by expansion. After approximately eleven days of culture, CD4+ T cells were isolated with the EasySep CD4+ T cell isolation kit. Healthy vaccine recipients had no prior SARS-CoV-2 infection, confirmed by negative nucleocapsid antibodies before and after vaccination. About 2.2 million PBMC per well were cultured in IMDM with 5% human AB serum, 10 IU/ml IL-2 and gentamicin, plus 10 ug/ml peptides. On days 3 and 7, half of the culture medium was replaced with fresh IL-2-containing medium. Unless otherwise noted, each peptide stimulation condition was cultured in triplicate wells. PBMC were separated from whole blood using Ficoll-Paque Plus gradient centrifugation and were then either cryopreserved at -140C or used fresh. The overlapping peptide pools covered the spike proteins of SARS-CoV-2 as well as those of the common cold coronaviruses HCoV-NL63, HCoV-OC43 and HCoV-229E. Genomic DNA was extracted from cultured CD4+ T cells with the QIAamp micro DNA kit.

V was cut back by 2 bases and J by 4 bases, leaving a gap of 9 bases between them. The CDR3 numbers 14 residues from cysteine through phenylalanine. Kept here is only the CDR3 DNA, which spans 42 bases and is read in frame from base 1. For CDR1 and CDR2, the germline V gene (reference sequence) lists LGHDT and YNNKEL. This clonotype was sampled from a human donor who received a COVID-19 vaccine. Sample: CD4+ T cells from PBMCs cultured with HCoV-229E spike peptides, taken before COVID-19 vaccination. This sample's cell subset or site label indicates: HCoV-229E spike overlapping peptide pool stimulation. The chain was built from TRBV3-1 (or the pseudogene TRBV3-2) and TRBJ2-1, with the D gene uncertain. The nucleotide sequence reads as follows: TGTGCCAGCAGCCAATCCCCACTATACAATGAGCAGTTCTTC. Translation gives CASSQSPLYNEQFF.